The 22 T cell receptor beta chains given below trace back to one sample, sequenced in a study of T cells in Graves' hyperthyroidism and ophthalmopathy. Amplification yielded TCR beta CDR3 regions, with RNA transcripts as the source. A set of HTBI primers served as the primers for a first-round RT-PCR of the TCR CDR3. TCRdb reanalysed the multiplex PCR reads using MiXCR and keeps one entry per CDR3 protein. The data contain about half a million distinct CDR3 sequences, nearly 20% of them singletons. The material sequenced was blood. These receptors were obtained from a man aged 40-49 years with Graves' ophthalmopathy.

The sample holds a few counts of this clonotype. This rearrangement joins TRBV5-1 to TRBJ2-5; 8 bases are shared with TRBD1. Germline CDR1 SGHRS, CDR2 YFSETQ. With 4 bases clipped from V and 5 bases from J, the junction kept 10 bases outside the gene matches. The CDR3 sequence is 15 residues long. The CDR3: CASSTRTGQHETQYF. CDR3 in DNA: TGCGCCAGCAGCACCCGGACAGGGCAACATGAGACCCAGTACTTC.

The chain carries TRBV29-1 and TRBJ1-4; 7 nucleotides agree with TRBD1. The CDR3 is 14 residues long. The V gene's germline CDR1 is SQVTM and CDR2 ANQGSEA. V shed 5 bases and J 8 bases; nucleotides not matched to a gene: 11. CDR3 DNA sequence: TGCAGCGTTAGAGTCCGGGACAGTAGGGAAAAACTGTTTTTT. Protein sequence: CSVRVRDSREKLFF.

This clonotype was counted only a few times. The chain combines TRBV20-1 with TRBJ2-7; 10 bases map to TRBD1. With V trimmed by 3 bases and J by 6 bases, 17 bases remained unmatched. The germline V gene has CDR1 DFQATT and CDR2 SNEGSKA (reference sequence). CDR3 length: 17 residues. CDR3 sequence (DNA): TGCAGTGCTAGTCACCGAACCCGGGACAGGGGACGAATCGAGCAGTACTTC. Translating it yields CSASHRTRDRGRIEQYF.

This clonotype was counted ten times or more. CDR3 loop: CASSEDNQPQHF. In DNA, the CDR3 is TGCGCCAGCAGTGAGGACAATCAGCCCCAGCATTTT. The chain is built from TRBV10-1 and TRBJ1-5; unclear D gene. Trimming took off 2 bases at V and 3 bases at J, with 2 bases between the two ends. The germline CDR1 and CDR2 sequences are WNHNN and SYGVQD (reference sequence). The length of the CDR3 is 12 residues.

This clonotype was recorded many times. The chain combines TRBV5-1 with TRBJ2-3; 7 nucleotides agree with TRBD1. This CDR3 region has 15 residues. The J segment lost 2 bases and the V segment lost 0 bases, leaving 3 bases of the junction unmatched. Germline lookup yields CDR1 SGHRS and CDR2 YFSETQ. The DNA of the CDR3 is TGCGCCAGCAGCTTGGGGGGACAGCCCACAGATACGCAGTATTTT. Its protein product is CASSLGGQPTDTQYF.

The gene calls are TRBV5-1 and TRBJ1-1; weak D call: TRBD1 (5 bases). V shed 2 bases and J shed 1 base, with 12 bases lying between them. Germline V gene sequence: CDR1 SGHRS, CDR2 YFSETQ. The CDR3 is 15 residues long. DNA for the CDR3: TGCGCCAGCAGCTTCTTGGGGGAAACGAACACTGAAGCTTTCTTT. Protein product: CASSFLGETNTEAFF.

The rearrangement links TRBV6-1 to TRBJ1-6; a weak D match, TRBD1 (6 bases). From germline, CDR1 is MNHNS and CDR2 SASEGT. V dropped 6 bases and J dropped 9 bases, with 18 bases sitting between them. This CDR3 comprises 15 residues. Here the CDR3 reads CASRSFVAGASPLHF. The CDR3 DNA sequence: TGTGCCAGCAGGTCGTTCGTGGCAGGGGCTTCACCCCTCCACTTT.

The chain combines TRBV27 with TRBJ1-6, with 9 bases identical to TRBD1. J lost 8 bases, V lost 5 bases, and 4 bases had no gene match. This CDR3 is built from 14 residues. Germline V CDR1 and CDR2: MNHEY, SMNVEV (reference sequence). The CDR3 sequence is CASSLGTGYSPLHF. Written as DNA, the CDR3 is TGTGCCAGCAGTCTCGGGACAGGGTATTCACCCCTCCACTTT.

This clonotype has at least ten counts. This chain joins TRBV29-1 and TRBJ2-7; D unclear. This CDR3 has 12 amino acids. From germline, CDR1 is SQVTM and CDR2 ANQGSEA. V shed 5 bases and J shed 0 bases, with 8 bases lying between them. The CDR3 nucleotides read TGCAGCGTTTCTCTTCCCTCCTACGAGCAGTACTTC. Residues: CSVSLPSYEQYF.

This clonotype occurred a few times. V is TRBV7-3 and J is TRBJ2-2; D is perhaps TRBD1 (5 bases). There are 14 residues in the CDR3. Germline CDR1 and CDR2: SGHTA and FQGTGA. Trimming pared 5 bases from V and 4 bases from J, leaving 11 bases between. The CDR3 here is CASSATGFTGELFF. CDR3 coding DNA: TGTGCCAGCAGCGCAACAGGCTTCACCGGGGAGCTGTTTTTT.

This clonotype was detected many times. The gene calls are TRBV7-6 and TRBJ1-1; no reliable D call. From germline, CDR1 is SGHVS and CDR2 FNYEAQ. Trimming removed 3 bases at V and 0 bases at J, with 8 bases between. The CDR3 contains 14 residues. The CDR3: CASSLRTVNTEAFF. CDR3 nucleotides: TGTGCCAGCAGCTTGCGGACGGTGAACACTGAAGCTTTCTTT.

This clonotype was counted a few times. V usage is TRBV20-1 and J usage is TRBJ2-1, with D hard to call. The CDR3 runs to 15 residues. Germline V gene data show CDR1 as DFQATT and CDR2 as SNEGSKA (reference sequence). V gave up 1 base and J gave up 2 bases, with 12 bases separating them. The CDR3 region is CSARGLSATYNEQFF. The CDR3 DNA is TGCAGTGCTAGAGGGCTAAGCGCTACCTACAATGAGCAGTTCTTC.

This clonotype was seen many times. J is TRBJ2-7 and V is TRBV27, with 7 bases matching TRBD2. Germline assignment: CDR1 MNHEY and CDR2 SMNVEV (reference sequence). The CDR3 consists of 14 residues. The ends lost 4 bases at V and 3 bases at J; junction bases unmatched: 6. The CDR3 coding sequence is TGTGCCAGCAGTTCTGGGACGGGAGGCTACGAGCAGTACTTC. This translates into CASSSGTGGYEQYF.

This clonotype was seen ten or more times. The J gene is TRBJ2-2, the V gene TRBV2, with 7 bases fitting TRBD2. The CDR3 runs to 14 residues. Trimming at V came to 11 bases and at J to 0 bases, leaving 6 bases not matched to a gene. CDR1 and CDR2 (germline): SNHLY, FYNNEI. The CDR3 bases are TGTGCCGGCCAGGGACTATCGAACACCGGGGAGCTGTTTTTT. This encodes CAGQGLSNTGELFF.

The rearrangement links TRBV19 to TRBJ1-1; D is ambiguous. Trimming removed 7 bases from V and 2 bases from J, with 11 bases in between. The CDR3 has 13 amino acids. Germline CDR1 LNHDA, CDR2 SQIVND (reference sequence). For the CDR3, the DNA is TGTGCCAGTACGGCAGCGCAAAACACTGAAGCTTTCTTT. It codes for CASTAAQNTEAFF.

This clonotype was detected only a few times. This sequence joins TRBV5-1 and TRBJ2-3, with TRBD2 identical over 7 bases. This CDR3 comprises 15 residues. CDR1 is SGHRS and CDR2 is YFSETQ in the germline V gene. V was clipped by 2 bases and J by 2 bases; unmatched bases: 5. The CDR3 nucleotides are TGCGCCAGCAGCTTACTAAGCGGGGTCACAGATACGCAGTATTTT. Protein product: CASSLLSGVTDTQYF.

This clonotype was counted only a few times. This chain connects TRBV20-1 to TRBJ2-3; D unresolved. Trimming stripped 5 bases from V and 7 bases from J, with 7 bases between. Looked up from germline, CDR1 is DFQATT and CDR2 is SNEGSKA (reference sequence). The CDR3 runs to 10 residues. This CDR3 reads CSAVQHTQYF. The CDR3 nucleotides are TGCAGTGCTGTTCAACATACGCAGTATTTT.

V and J are TRBV6-2 or TRBV6-3 and TRBJ2-1; tentative D call: TRBD1 (6 bases). This CDR3 spans 15 amino acids. Germline V gene sequence: CDR1 MNHEY, CDR2 SVGEGT. V was clipped by 2 bases and J by 2 bases, with 10 bases between them. CDR3: CASSYRDTTYNEQFF. The CDR3 DNA follows: TGTGCCAGCAGTTACCGGGACACGACCTACAATGAGCAGTTCTTC.

This clonotype came up many times. The V gene is TRBV11-2, the J gene TRBJ2-5, with D possibly matching TRBD2 (5 bases). The ends were cut back, 3 bases at V and 4 bases at J, with 18 bases in the middle. The CDR3 runs to 16 residues. Germline V lookup: CDR1 SGHAT, CDR2 FQNNGV. CDR3 sequence reads: CASSLGRSGYRETQYF. The CDR3 DNA sequence: TGTGCCAGCAGCTTGGGCAGGAGCGGCTATCGAGAGACCCAGTACTTC.

This chain uses TRBV6-1 with TRBJ1-3; 8 bases line up with TRBD1. This CDR3 spans 15 amino acids. The J segment lost 4 bases and the V segment lost 6 bases, leaving 8 bases of the junction unmatched. CDR1 and CDR2 from the germline V gene are MNHNS and SASEGT. CDR3: CASRVTGVSGNTIYF. The DNA of the CDR3 is TGTGCCAGCAGAGTGACAGGGGTTTCGGGAAACACCATATATTTT.

CDR3 DNA: TGCAGTGCTAGAGGCCCCGGGGCGGCATCCTATGGCTACACCTTC. Residues: CSARGPGAASYGYTF. This chain connects TRBV20-1 to TRBJ1-2, with a weak D call TRBD1 (5 bases). Germline V gene lookup returns CDR1 DFQATT and CDR2 SNEGSKA (reference sequence). The V end was cut by 1 base, the J end by 4 bases, with 16 bases between. This CDR3 is built from 15 residues.

The chain employs TRBV7-9 and TRBJ2-3, with D perhaps matching TRBD1 or TRBD2 (5 bases each). Deletions cut 5 bases from V and 1 base from J, with 13 bases between. This CDR3 comprises 15 residues. The V gene's germline CDR1 is SEHNR and CDR2 FQNEAQ (reference sequence). For the CDR3, the DNA is TGTGCCAGCAGCCTCTGGGGGAGTGGCACAGATACGCAGTATTTT. Its translation: CASSLWGSGTDTQYF.